The TCR beta chain described here comes from a study of blood T cell repertoires in COVID-19. On the study more broadly: Sites in the United States, Italy and Spain provided acute and convalescent COVID-19 samples. T cells, B-cell-depleted T cells, or PBMCs provided the cDNA or gDNA that served as material.

This clone was seen just once. Authors' methods: Cell counts per sample came from amplifying reference gene primers. This table comes from immunoSEQ multiplex PCR, and its TCRdb copy is limited to in-frame clones, with some not included. V, J and clone size derive from that table, while D and trimming were established from the DNA sequence. Found here are tens of thousands of clones, around nine tenths of them singletons; the top ten hold less than 8.5%. J was trimmed by 0 bases and V by 4 bases; bases with no gene match: 15. The CDR3 totals 19 residues. CDR1 and CDR2 (germline): KGHDR, SFDVKD. The J gene is TRBJ2-3, the V gene TRBV24-1, with 7 positions matching TRBD2. The sequencing sample was made of peripheral blood. This TCR came from a human donor in a cohort sampled during active COVID-19. The CDR3 DNA reads TGTGCCACCAGTGAACCTAGCGGACCAACTCGACGAAGCACAGATACGCAGTATTTT. This codes for CATSEPSGPTRRSTDTQYF.